This entry lists 5 T cell receptor beta chains sequenced from one sample in a study of regulatory T cells in long-lasting Graves disease. CDR3 regions were amplified by Arm-PCR using iRepertoire HTBI primers to build TCR beta libraries. TCRdb reprocessed the multiplex PCR reads via MiXCR and lists one record per CDR3 protein. This table holds 400,000 to 500,000 distinct CDR3 sequences, around 23% found once. Indicated time point: persistent/refractory GD, antithyroid drugs over 5 years with positive TRAb. The authors made the TCR library using RNA they extracted from PBMCs. The source material was peripheral blood mononuclear cells (PBMCs), sampled when the disease was refractory, from a patient treated with antithyroid drugs. Every receptor here comes from a female donor with Graves disease.

V is TRBV4-1 and J is TRBJ1-1; maybe TRBD1 (6 bases). V lost 4 bases and J lost 0, with 12 bases in between. Germline V gene lookup returns CDR1 MGHRA and CDR2 YSYEKL. This CDR3 comprises 15 residues. The CDR3 region has the DNA TGCGCCAGCAGCCCGAAACAGGGTATGAACACTGAAGCTTTCTTT. Encoded protein: CASSPKQGMNTEAFF.

This clonotype has a count of ten or more. The V gene is TRBV7-2, the J gene TRBJ1-1; 9 bases are shared with TRBD1. V shed 2 bases and J 4 bases; nucleotides not matched to a gene: 5. CDR1 is SGHTA and CDR2 is FQGNSA in the germline V gene. The length of the CDR3 is 15 residues. As DNA, the CDR3 is TGTGCCAGCAGCTTAACTGGACAGGGGCTCACTGAAGCTTTCTTT. It encodes CASSLTGQGLTEAFF.

This clonotype has more than one count but fewer than ten. V gene TRBV7-8 combines with J gene TRBJ2-1; 11 bases agree with TRBD1. The V segment lost 3 bases and the J segment 5 bases; nucleotides outside the gene matches: 6. Per germline, CDR1 SGHVS and CDR2 FQNEAQ. The CDR3 loop spans 16 amino acids. CDR3 sequence: CASSFGQGAPDNEQFF. CDR3 sequence (DNA): TGTGCCAGCAGCTTCGGACAGGGGGCGCCGGACAATGAGCAGTTCTTC.

The chain employs TRBV28 and TRBJ2-7; TRBD1 agrees at 10 bases. This CDR3 region has 16 residues. The germline V gene has CDR1 MDHEN and CDR2 SYDVKM. J lost 2 bases, V lost 2 bases, and 6 bases had no gene match. The CDR3 coding sequence is TGTGCCAGCAGTTTAATTTACGGGACAGGGGCCTACGAGCAGTACTTC. Its translation is CASSLIYGTGAYEQYF. Based on the CDR3 plus reference TRBV28 and TRBJ2-7, the full variable domain is DVKVTQSSRYLVKRTGEKVFLECVQDMDHENMFWYRQDPGLGLRLIYFSYDVKMKEKGDIPEGYSVSREKKERFSLILESASTNQTSMYLCASSLIYGTGAYEQYFGPGTRLTVT.

This clonotype was found many times. This chain joins TRBV28 and TRBJ1-2; D is possibly TRBD1 (6 bases). The CDR3 runs 15 residues. CDR1 and CDR2 (germline): MDHEN, SYDVKM. The V end was cut by 4 bases, the J end by 0 bases, with 12 bases between. The CDR3: CASSYEGESNYGYTF. The CDR3 DNA sequence: TGTGCCAGCAGTTACGAGGGGGAATCTAACTATGGCTACACCTTC.